These 25 T cell receptor beta chains came from one sample sequenced in a study of blood T cell repertoires in COVID-19. This table comes from immunoSEQ multiplex PCR, and its TCRdb copy is limited to in-frame clones, with some not included. Among about 150,000 clones listed, approximately 88% were seen once. The sequencing input was peripheral blood. Source of these receptors: an older woman with acute or convalescent COVID-19.

Written as DNA, the CDR3 is TGTGCCAGCAGTTTACCGACAGGGGAGGTGCAGCAGTACTTC. It specifies CASSLPTGEVQQYF. V gene TRBV28 combines with J gene TRBJ2-7; 8 nucleotides match TRBD1. This CDR3 spans 14 amino acids. Losses at the gene ends were 2 bases for V and 8 bases for J; bases not matched to a gene: 8. From germline, CDR1 is MDHEN and CDR2 SYDVKM.

The chain links TRBV5-1 to TRBJ2-5; the D is unclear. This CDR3 spans 13 amino acids. Germline-derived CDR1 and CDR2 are SGHRS and YFSETQ. The V and J ends lost 1 base and 5 bases respectively, with 9 bases between them. The CDR3 bases are TGCGCCAGCAGCTTGCCCCACGGGGAGACCCAGTACTTC. As protein: CASSLPHGETQYF.

The chain is built from TRBV5-1 and TRBJ1-1, with D possibly TRBD1 on 6 matching bases. With 3 bases removed from V and 8 bases from J, the gap between germline ends came to 11 bases. This CDR3 contains 12 residues. Per germline, CDR1 SGHRS and CDR2 YFSETQ. In nucleotides, the CDR3 is TGCGCCAGCAGCTCACAGGGCCTAGAAGCTTTCTTT. Translated: CASSSQGLEAFF.

V is TRBV4-1 and J is TRBJ2-7; 11 bases agree with TRBD1. With V trimmed by 2 bases and J by 5 bases, 5 bases remained unmatched. CDR1 is MGHRA, CDR2 YSYEKL, per germline. The CDR3 is 15 amino acids. The CDR3 loop reads CASSQPGTGGNEQYF. CDR3 coding DNA: TGCGCCAGCAGCCAACCCGGGACAGGGGGAAACGAGCAGTACTTC.

The chain links TRBV9 to TRBJ2-7; D possibly corresponds to TRBD2 (6 bases). The germline V gene encodes CDR1 SGDLS and CDR2 YYNGEE. The ends were cut back, 0 bases at V and 2 bases at J, with 12 bases in the middle. This CDR3 has 15 amino acids. Here the CDR3 reads CASSVEEGIAYEQYF. CDR3 nucleotide sequence: TGTGCCAGCAGCGTAGAGGAGGGTATCGCCTACGAGCAGTACTTC. The whole variable domain, remainder taken from reference TRBV9 and TRBJ2-7, is DSGVTQTPKHLITATGQRVTLRCSPRSGDLSVYWYQQSLDQGLQFLIQYYNGEERAKGNILERFSAQQFPDLHSELNLSSLELGDSALYFCASSVEEGIAYEQYFGPGTRLTVT.

The J gene is TRBJ1-2, the V gene TRBV19, with D possibly TRBD1 on 5 matching bases. Germline V gives CDR1 LNHDA, CDR2 SQIVND (reference sequence). The CDR3 runs to 13 residues. Trimming shortened V by 10 bases and J by 2 bases, and 14 bases separated the two germline ends. The CDR3 protein is CATGGGFNYGYTF. The CDR3 DNA is TGTGCCACCGGCGGGGGGTTCAACTATGGCTACACCTTC.

This chain connects TRBV5-1 to TRBJ2-7; TRBD1 is a possible D gene (5 bases). The V gene's germline CDR1 is SGHRS and CDR2 YFSETQ. There are 16 residues in the CDR3. Trimming left V 0 bases short and J 6 bases short, with 19 bases between. The DNA for the CDR3 is TGCGCCAGCAGCTTGGGGTTTCAGGCAGGGCCGTCCGAGCAGTACTTC. Translation: CASSLGFQAGPSEQYF. Based on the CDR3 plus reference TRBV5-1 and TRBJ2-7, the full variable domain is KAGVTQTPRYLIKTRGQQVTLSCSPISGHRSVSWYQQTPGQGLQFLFEYFSETQRNKGNFPGRFSGRQFSNSRSEMNVSTLELGDSALYLCASSLGFQAGPSEQYFGPGTRLTVT.

This chain links TRBV20-1 with TRBJ1-2, with TRBD1 matching 8 bases. This CDR3 contains 13 residues. Germline CDR1 and CDR2: DFQATT and SNEGSKA (reference sequence). The ends lost 3 bases at V and 6 bases at J; junction bases unmatched: 6. CDR3 residues: CSASSGQGDGYTF. The CDR3 coding sequence is TGCAGTGCTAGTTCCGGACAGGGAGATGGCTACACCTTC.

This rearrangement joins TRBV19 to TRBJ2-4, with 14 bases aligning to TRBD2. Looked up from germline, CDR1 is LNHDA and CDR2 is SQIVND (reference sequence). The CDR3 loop spans 20 amino acids. After removal of 5 bases from V and 1 base from J, the junction contained 13 bases not matched to a gene. CDR3 DNA: TGTGCCAGTAGTTCTTACAGACTAGCGGGGGGGACTCAGGCCAAAAACATTCAGTACTTC. It specifies CASSSYRLAGGTQAKNIQYF.

The V call is TRBV4-2, the J call TRBJ2-7, with 8 bases lining up with TRBD1. In germline, CDR1 is LGHNA, CDR2 YNFKEQ. The trim removed 1 base at V and 4 bases at J, leaving 6 bases unmatched. This CDR3 comprises 15 residues. CDR3 in amino acids: CASSQVWTGSYEQYF. In nucleotides, the CDR3 is TGTGCCAGCAGCCAAGTTTGGACAGGGTCTTACGAGCAGTACTTC.

The gene calls are TRBV6-6 and TRBJ1-5; 8 nucleotides agree with TRBD1. This CDR3 contains 14 residues. CDR1 is MNHNY, CDR2 SVGAGI, per germline (reference sequence). Losses at the gene ends were 2 bases for V and 5 bases for J; bases not matched to a gene: 2. CDR3 coding DNA: TGTGCCAGCAGTTACGACAGGGGAGATCAGCCCCAGCATTTT. Residues: CASSYDRGDQPQHF.

The rearrangement uses TRBV28 and TRBJ2-7, with TRBD1 identical over 9 bases. The CDR3 has 15 residues. Germline V gene lookup returns CDR1 MDHEN and CDR2 SYDVKM. Unmatched junction bases numbered 11, after V lost 5 bases and J lost 6 bases. In DNA form, the CDR3 reads TGTGCCAGCAGTAAGGGATTTACAGGGGGCGGCGAGCAGTACTTC. It specifies CASSKGFTGGGEQYF.

The chain combines TRBV5-1 with TRBJ1-2, with D possibly being TRBD1 (5 bases). The V gene lost 2 bases and the J gene lost 6 bases, with 8 bases spanning the gap. The CDR3 consists of 12 residues. The germline CDR1 and CDR2 sequences are SGHRS and YFSETQ. The CDR3 loop reads CASSLAGHGYTF. The DNA of the CDR3 is TGCGCCAGCAGCTTAGCGGGGCATGGCTACACCTTC.

The chain combines TRBV4-3 with TRBJ2-3, with D possibly being TRBD1 (6 bases). Trimming took 0 bases from V and 6 from J, leaving 7 bases between them. Germline-derived CDR1 and CDR2 are LGHNA and YSLEER. CDR3 length equals 13 residues. CDR3 protein: CASSQDGGDTQYF. CDR3 DNA: TGCGCCAGCAGCCAAGATGGGGGCGATACGCAGTATTTT.

The gene calls are TRBV6-6 and TRBJ1-5; 10 bases align to TRBD1. V lost 5 bases, J lost 5 bases, and 6 bases stayed unmatched. The CDR3 is made up of 15 amino acids. Germline V gives CDR1 MNHNY, CDR2 SVGAGI (reference sequence). CDR3 nucleotides: TGTGCCAGCAGTGAGAGGACAGGGGGGGATCAGCCCCAGCATTTT. This encodes CASSERTGGDQPQHF.

This chain links TRBV29-1 with TRBJ1-1, with D possibly TRBD1 on 6 matching bases. This CDR3 is built from 13 residues. Trimming removed 0 bases from V and 5 bases from J, with 10 bases in between. The V gene's germline CDR1 is SQVTM and CDR2 ANQGSEA. The CDR3 region has the DNA TGCAGCGTTGAAGAACAGGGTTGGACTGAAGCTTTCTTT. Translating it yields CSVEEQGWTEAFF.

This clone was detected a few times. The rearrangement uses TRBV6-2 or TRBV6-3 and TRBJ1-4, with 8 bases identical to TRBD1. The junction had 7 bases not matched to a gene; V was cut back by 5 bases and J by 8 bases. CDR3 length: 14 amino acids. Germline V lookup: CDR1 MNHEY, CDR2 SVGEGT. CDR3 sequence reads: CASSQRGTGEKLFF. The CDR3 DNA follows: TGTGCCAGCAGTCAACGGGGGACAGGCGAAAAACTGTTTTTT.

The chain employs TRBV19 and TRBJ1-5, with TRBD1 matching 7 bases. V lost 6 bases, J lost 0 bases, and 11 bases stayed unmatched. The CDR3 is 17 amino acids. Per germline, CDR1 LNHDA and CDR2 SQIVND (reference sequence). CDR3 sequence reads: CASRKRQGSFSNQPQHF. The DNA for the CDR3 is TGTGCCAGTAGGAAAAGACAGGGCTCTTTTAGCAATCAGCCCCAGCATTTT.

In regard to this clone: Other DNA sequences in the sample encode the same CDR3. This chain connects TRBV18 to TRBJ1-1, with a tentative D call TRBD1 (6 bases). Trimming pared 1 base from V and 1 base from J, leaving 7 bases between. Looked up from germline, CDR1 is KGHSH and CDR2 is LQKENI. There are 14 residues in the CDR3. The DNA for the CDR3 is TGTGCCAGCTCACCACAGGGACAGAACACTGAAGCTTTCTTT. Translating it yields CASSPQGQNTEAFF.

The chain has TRBV25-1 and TRBJ1-6; 7 bases match TRBD1. The germline V gene encodes CDR1 MGHDK and CDR2 SYGVNS. The CDR3 is 15 amino acids. With 3 bases clipped from V and 5 bases from J, the junction kept 4 bases outside the gene matches. The CDR3 bases are TGTGCCAGCAGTGATCGACAGGGCGATAATTCACCCCTCCACTTT. This sequence encodes CASSDRQGDNSPLHF.

V is TRBV2 and J is TRBJ1-5; 9 bases line up with TRBD1. There are 18 residues in the CDR3. With 4 bases clipped from V and 6 bases from J, the junction kept 16 bases outside the gene matches. Germline CDR1 is SNHLY and CDR2 is FYNNEI. Here the CDR3 reads CASSVYGTGTGRSQPQHF. In DNA form, the CDR3 reads TGTGCCAGCAGTGTCTACGGGACAGGGACGGGAAGGAGTCAGCCCCAGCATTTT.

The chain joins TRBV6-5 to TRBJ2-2, with 8 positions matching TRBD1. This CDR3 is built from 13 residues. The trim removed 10 bases at V and 4 bases at J, leaving 5 bases unmatched. Germline-derived CDR1 and CDR2 are MNHEY and SVGAGI. As DNA, the CDR3 is TGTGCCACCCAGGGGGCACTCACCGGGGAGCTGTTTTTT. It yields the protein CATQGALTGELFF.

The chain employs TRBV5-4 and TRBJ1-1, with a tentative D call TRBD1 (6 bases). Per germline, CDR1 SGHNT and CDR2 YYREEE (reference sequence). CDR3 length equals 18 residues. The V end was cut by 2 bases, the J end by 0 bases, with 20 bases between. CDR3: CASSFVPGRGAMNTEAFF. The CDR3 DNA is TGTGCCAGCAGCTTTGTGCCGGGCAGGGGAGCCATGAACACTGAAGCTTTCTTT.

This chain connects TRBV5-4 to TRBJ1-2, with TRBD1 as a possible D gene (5 bases). The CDR3 extends over 13 amino acids. Per the germline V gene, CDR1 is SGHNT and CDR2 is YYREEE (reference sequence). The germline V and J ends were trimmed by 1 base and 6 bases, with 10 bases remaining between them. The CDR3 reads CASSLTREHGYTF. CDR3 DNA sequence: TGTGCCAGCAGCTTGACCAGGGAACATGGCTACACCTTC.

CDR3 DNA: TGTGCCAGTAGGGGACAGCCATATAGCAATCAGCCCCAGCATTTT. Its protein is CASRGQPYSNQPQHF. This rearrangement joins TRBV19 to TRBJ1-5; 7 bases map to TRBD1. Germline V lookup: CDR1 LNHDA, CDR2 SQIVND (reference sequence). V gave up 6 bases and J gave up 0 bases; unmatched junction bases: 5. CDR3 length equals 15 residues.